The clone carrying this T cell receptor (beta chain) is deemed large. This specimen comes from a study of control samples from healthy donors and cancer patients. V lost 4 bases to trimming and J lost 1 base, with 16 bases between them. Per the germline V gene, CDR1 is LNHDA and CDR2 is SQIVND (reference sequence). CDR3 length equals 17 residues. Sequenced by immunoSEQ multiplex PCR; TCRdb stores in-frame clones only, minus some. The sample has about 25,000 clones; about 82% are singletons. V usage is TRBV19 and J usage is TRBJ2-2, with TRBD1 as a possible D gene (5 bases). The TCR originated in a woman in her sixties or seventies with head and neck cancer. The sample comprised PBMCs. Written as DNA, the CDR3 is TGTGCCAGTAGTAGAGAACGAAGGGGCTGGAACACCGGGGAGCTGTTTTTT. Translated: CASSRERRGWNTGELFF. The full variable domain, with the rest looked up from reference TRBV19 and TRBJ2-2, is DGGITQSPKYLFRKEGQNVTLSCEQNLNHDAMYWYRQDPGQGLRLIYYSQIVNDFQKGDIAEGYSVSREKKESFPLTVTSAQKNPTAFYLCASSRERRGWNTGELFFGEGSRLTVL.